These T cell receptor beta chains were read from a single sample in a study of blood T cell repertoires in COVID-19. Using immunoSEQ multiplex PCR, the repertoire was profiled, and TCRdb retains in-frame clones only, with some absent. The table includes tens of thousands of clones, 75% to 90% detected once. The sample taken for sequencing was peripheral blood. The receptors were sampled from a woman older than 75 with active or convalescent COVID-19. CDR3s include the opening cysteine and the closing phenylalanine or tryptophan. A D gene is named only where the DNA matches it firmly. Clone size is stated in some rows and not others, as once, few, many or a class when expanded.

j_call: TRBJ1-5; d_call: -; v_call: TRBV28; cdr3_length: 17; clone_size: -; cdr3_aa: CASSRLPRTGLEEPQHF; cdr3_nt: TGTGCCAGCAGCCGTTTACCGCGAACCGGTTTAGAGGAGCCCCAGCATTTT
j_call: TRBJ2-7; d_call: TRBD2; v_call: TRBV7-6; cdr3_length: 19; clone_size: -; cdr3_aa: CASSSSGLAGGPSSYEQYF; cdr3_nt: TGTGCCAGCAGCTCCTCGGGACTAGCGGGAGGGCCTTCCTCCTACGAGCAGTACTTC
j_call: TRBJ1-4; d_call: TRBD1; v_call: TRBV7-9; cdr3_length: 14; clone_size: -; cdr3_aa: CASSVDRGHEKLFF; cdr3_nt: TGTGCCAGCAGCGTAGACAGGGGGCACGAAAAACTGTTTTTT
j_call: TRBJ2-3; d_call: -; v_call: TRBV7-2; cdr3_length: 19; clone_size: -; cdr3_aa: CASSAPLRGPRRLTDTQYF; cdr3_nt: TGTGCCAGCAGCGCACCGCTCCGGGGTCCCCGAAGGCTGACAGATACGCAGTATTTT
j_call: TRBJ1-1; d_call: -; v_call: TRBV30; cdr3_length: 13; clone_size: once; cdr3_aa: CAWSPQTGTEAFF; cdr3_nt: TGTGCCTGGAGTCCGCAAACAGGGACTGAAGCTTTCTTT
j_call: TRBJ2-7; d_call: -; v_call: TRBV30; cdr3_length: 20; clone_size: -; cdr3_aa: CARGYTTRYWGAHKTYEQYF; cdr3_nt: TGTGCCCGTGGTTACACGACCAGGTACTGGGGCGCCCATAAGACCTACGAGCAGTACTTC
j_call: TRBJ1-2; d_call: TRBD1; v_call: TRBV2; cdr3_length: 14; clone_size: -; cdr3_aa: CASREGQEIYGYTF; cdr3_nt: TGTGCCAGCAGGGAGGGACAGGAAATCTATGGCTACACCTTC
j_call: TRBJ1-2; d_call: TRBD1; v_call: TRBV5-1; cdr3_length: 14; clone_size: -; cdr3_aa: CASSGSPGQATPTF; cdr3_nt: TGCGCCAGCAGCGGTAGTCCGGGACAGGCCACCCCCACCTTC
j_call: TRBJ2-1; d_call: -; v_call: TRBV7-9; cdr3_length: 14; clone_size: -; cdr3_aa: CASSQGSSYNEQFF; cdr3_nt: TGTGCCAGCAGCCAGGGGAGCTCCTACAATGAGCAGTTCTTC
j_call: TRBJ2-2; d_call: -; v_call: TRBV6-6; cdr3_length: 15; clone_size: -; cdr3_aa: CASSYSKRPGGELFF; cdr3_nt: TGTGCCAGCAGTTACTCGAAGCGCCCGGGGGGGGAGCTGTTTTTT
j_call: TRBJ2-6; d_call: TRBD1; v_call: TRBV6-2/TRBV6-3; cdr3_length: 18; clone_size: -; cdr3_aa: CASSSVGQGGSGANVLTF; cdr3_nt: TGTGCCAGCAGTTCGGTGGGACAGGGGGGCTCTGGGGCCAACGTCCTGACTTTC
j_call: TRBJ1-1; d_call: -; v_call: TRBV6-2/TRBV6-3; cdr3_length: 12; clone_size: few; cdr3_aa: CASSYLGGFAFF; cdr3_nt: TGTGCCAGCAGTTATCTTGGAGGGTTTGCTTTCTTT
j_call: TRBJ2-3; d_call: TRBD2; v_call: TRBV2; cdr3_length: 16; clone_size: -; cdr3_aa: CASRPPSGRSTDTQYF; cdr3_nt: TGTGCCAGCAGGCCCCCTAGCGGTCGTAGCACAGATACGCAGTATTTT
j_call: TRBJ1-6; d_call: TRBD1; v_call: TRBV28; cdr3_length: 13; clone_size: -; cdr3_aa: CASSWTGVSPLHF; cdr3_nt: TGTGCCAGCAGTTGGACAGGGGTTTCACCCCTCCACTTT
j_call: TRBJ1-2; d_call: TRBD1; v_call: TRBV19; cdr3_length: 17; clone_size: -; cdr3_aa: CASALGTGGGWLYGYTF; cdr3_nt: TGTGCCAGCGCCCTCGGGACAGGGGGCGGATGGCTCTATGGCTACACCTTC
j_call: TRBJ2-3; d_call: TRBD2; v_call: TRBV5-6; cdr3_length: 18; clone_size: -; cdr3_aa: CASSSRLAGGRGTDTQYF; cdr3_nt: TGTGCCAGCAGCTCACGACTAGCGGGGGGGCGTGGCACAGATACGCAGTATTTT
j_call: TRBJ1-5; d_call: -; v_call: TRBV4-1; cdr3_length: 17; clone_size: once; cdr3_aa: CASSQGQGSVTNQPQHF; cdr3_nt: TGCGCCAGCAGCCAAGGGCAGGGGTCAGTGACAAATCAGCCCCAGCATTTT
j_call: TRBJ2-3; d_call: -; v_call: TRBV4-2; cdr3_length: 14; clone_size: -; cdr3_aa: CASSKGRTSDTQYF; cdr3_nt: TGTGCCAGCAGCAAAGGTCGTACTTCTGATACGCAGTATTTT
j_call: TRBJ2-2; d_call: TRBD2; v_call: TRBV5-1; cdr3_length: 16; clone_size: -; cdr3_aa: CASSILAGGNTGELFF; cdr3_nt: TGCGCCAGCAGCATCCTAGCGGGGGGAAACACCGGGGAGCTGTTTTTT
j_call: TRBJ2-1; d_call: -; v_call: TRBV7-2; cdr3_length: 16; clone_size: -; cdr3_aa: CASSLDGDLSDNEQFF; cdr3_nt: TGTGCCAGCAGCTTAGACGGCGACTTAAGTGACAATGAGCAGTTCTTC
j_call: TRBJ2-7; d_call: TRBD1; v_call: TRBV5-4; cdr3_length: 15; clone_size: -; cdr3_aa: CASSFGGQGAYEQYF; cdr3_nt: TGTGCCAGCAGCTTCGGTGGACAGGGGGCCTACGAGCAGTACTTC
j_call: TRBJ1-4; d_call: TRBD1; v_call: TRBV19; cdr3_length: 16; clone_size: -; cdr3_aa: CASSTPQGVTNEKLFF; cdr3_nt: TGTGCCAGTAGTACACCCCAGGGGGTAACTAATGAAAAACTGTTTTTT
j_call: TRBJ1-1; d_call: -; v_call: TRBV7-3; cdr3_length: 13; clone_size: -; cdr3_aa: CASSFRENTEAFF; cdr3_nt: TGTGCCAGCAGCTTCCGGGAGAACACTGAAGCTTTCTTT
j_call: TRBJ1-2; d_call: -; v_call: TRBV25-1; cdr3_length: 13; clone_size: -; cdr3_aa: CASSERVAYGYTF; cdr3_nt: TGTGCCAGCAGTGAGAGAGTTGCTTATGGCTACACCTTC
j_call: TRBJ1-1; d_call: -; v_call: TRBV9; cdr3_length: 13; clone_size: -; cdr3_aa: CAPFSGVYTEAFF; cdr3_nt: TGTGCCCCTTTCTCGGGGGTTTACACTGAAGCTTTCTTT
j_call: TRBJ2-3; d_call: -; v_call: TRBV7-2; cdr3_length: 17; clone_size: -; cdr3_aa: CASSPGARGQSTDTQYF; cdr3_nt: TGTGCCAGCAGCCCGGGGGCGCGGGGGCAAAGCACAGATACGCAGTATTTT
j_call: TRBJ1-5; d_call: -; v_call: TRBV7-2; cdr3_length: 13; clone_size: few; cdr3_aa: CASSLAPDQPQHF; cdr3_nt: TGTGCCAGCAGCTTAGCGCCAGATCAGCCCCAGCATTTT
j_call: TRBJ1-2; d_call: -; v_call: TRBV15; cdr3_length: 15; clone_size: -; cdr3_aa: CATSPSGGGFRGYTF; cdr3_nt: TGTGCCACCAGCCCAAGCGGGGGGGGTTTTAGAGGCTACACCTTC
j_call: TRBJ2-1; d_call: -; v_call: TRBV29-1; cdr3_length: 11; clone_size: -; cdr3_aa: CSVVADNEQFF; cdr3_nt: TGCAGCGTTGTGGCTGACAATGAGCAGTTCTTC
j_call: TRBJ2-1; d_call: -; v_call: TRBV25-1; cdr3_length: 16; clone_size: -; cdr3_aa: CASSEFTLGPGAGQFF; cdr3_nt: TGTGCCAGCAGTGAATTCACCTTAGGACCTGGCGCGGGGCAGTTCTTC
j_call: TRBJ2-1; d_call: TRBD1; v_call: TRBV5-1; cdr3_length: 15; clone_size: -; cdr3_aa: CASSLEGTANNEQFF; cdr3_nt: TGCGCCAGCAGCTTGGAGGGGACAGCGAACAATGAGCAGTTCTTC
j_call: TRBJ2-3; d_call: -; v_call: TRBV12-3/TRBV12-4; cdr3_length: 12; clone_size: -; cdr3_aa: CASSLGEDTQYF; cdr3_nt: TGTGCCAGCAGTCTAGGGGAGGATACGCAGTATTTT
j_call: TRBJ1-6; d_call: -; v_call: TRBV19; cdr3_length: 17; clone_size: -; cdr3_aa: CASSTYPPYRVGSPLHF; cdr3_nt: TGTGCCAGTAGTACTTACCCACCCTACAGGGTCGGCTCACCCCTCCACTTT
j_call: TRBJ1-5; d_call: TRBD1; v_call: TRBV28; cdr3_length: 16; clone_size: -; cdr3_aa: CASKEGTGTGSQPQHF; cdr3_nt: TGTGCCAGCAAGGAGGGGACAGGCACAGGTAGTCAGCCCCAGCATTTT
j_call: TRBJ1-1; d_call: TRBD1; v_call: TRBV10-3; cdr3_length: 13; clone_size: -; cdr3_aa: CAIRRGQDLEAFF; cdr3_nt: TGTGCCATCAGGAGGGGACAGGACCTTGAAGCTTTCTTT
j_call: TRBJ1-2; d_call: -; v_call: TRBV28; cdr3_length: 13; clone_size: -; cdr3_aa: CASSLQGGYGYTF; cdr3_nt: TGTGCCAGCAGTTTGCAGGGAGGCTATGGCTACACCTTC
j_call: TRBJ1-6; d_call: TRBD1; v_call: TRBV6-1; cdr3_length: 15; clone_size: -; cdr3_aa: CASSEETGVSSPLHF; cdr3_nt: TGTGCCAGCAGTGAAGAGACAGGGGTCTCTTCACCCCTCCACTTT
j_call: TRBJ2-5; d_call: -; v_call: TRBV7-8; cdr3_length: 14; clone_size: -; cdr3_aa: CASSLLELQKTQYF; cdr3_nt: TGTGCCAGCAGCTTACTTGAACTCCAAAAGACCCAGTACTTC
j_call: TRBJ1-2; d_call: -; v_call: TRBV5-1; cdr3_length: 16; clone_size: -; cdr3_aa: CASSLGRVASTAGYTF; cdr3_nt: TGCGCCAGCAGCTTGGGCAGGGTCGCCTCCACTGCGGGCTACACCTTC
j_call: TRBJ2-7; d_call: TRBD1; v_call: TRBV29-1; cdr3_length: 13; clone_size: once; cdr3_aa: CSFPNRGLCEQYF; cdr3_nt: TGCAGCTTCCCTAACAGGGGGCTCTGCGAGCAGTACTTC
j_call: TRBJ1-1; d_call: -; v_call: TRBV4-1; cdr3_length: 18; clone_size: -; cdr3_aa: CASSQGLQGAKMNTEAFF; cdr3_nt: TGCGCCAGCAGCCAAGGATTACAGGGAGCTAAAATGAACACTGAAGCTTTCTTT
j_call: TRBJ1-1; d_call: TRBD1; v_call: TRBV29-1; cdr3_length: 12; clone_size: -; cdr3_aa: CSTRQGNTEAFF; cdr3_nt: TGCAGCACCCGACAGGGGAACACTGAAGCTTTCTTT